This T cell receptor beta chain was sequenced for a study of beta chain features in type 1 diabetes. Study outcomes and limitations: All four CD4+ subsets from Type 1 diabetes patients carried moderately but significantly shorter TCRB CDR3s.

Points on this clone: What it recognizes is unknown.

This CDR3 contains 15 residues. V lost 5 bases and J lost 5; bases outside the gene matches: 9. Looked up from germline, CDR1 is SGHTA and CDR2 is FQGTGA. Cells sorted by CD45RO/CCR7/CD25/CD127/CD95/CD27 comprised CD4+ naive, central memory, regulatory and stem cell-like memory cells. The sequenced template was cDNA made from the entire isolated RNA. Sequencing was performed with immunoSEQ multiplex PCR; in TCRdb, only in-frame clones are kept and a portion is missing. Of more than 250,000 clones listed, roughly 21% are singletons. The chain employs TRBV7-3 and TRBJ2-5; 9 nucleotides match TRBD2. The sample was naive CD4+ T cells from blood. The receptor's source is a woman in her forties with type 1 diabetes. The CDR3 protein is CASSPGLAPPETQYF. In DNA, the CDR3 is TGTGCCAGCAGCCCCGGACTAGCGCCGCCGGAGACCCAGTACTTC.